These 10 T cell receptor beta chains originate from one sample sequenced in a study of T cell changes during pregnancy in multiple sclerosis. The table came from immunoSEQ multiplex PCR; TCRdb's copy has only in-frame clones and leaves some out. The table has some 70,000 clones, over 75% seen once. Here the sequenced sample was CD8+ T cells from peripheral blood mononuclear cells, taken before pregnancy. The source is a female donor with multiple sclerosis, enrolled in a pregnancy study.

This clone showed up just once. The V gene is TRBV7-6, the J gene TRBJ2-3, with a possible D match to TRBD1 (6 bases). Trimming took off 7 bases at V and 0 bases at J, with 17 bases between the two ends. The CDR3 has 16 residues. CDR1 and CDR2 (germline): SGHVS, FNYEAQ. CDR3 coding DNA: TGTGCCAGCACCCCCTGGGGGCCCTCTAGCACAGATACGCAGTATTTT. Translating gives CASTPWGPSSTDTQYF.

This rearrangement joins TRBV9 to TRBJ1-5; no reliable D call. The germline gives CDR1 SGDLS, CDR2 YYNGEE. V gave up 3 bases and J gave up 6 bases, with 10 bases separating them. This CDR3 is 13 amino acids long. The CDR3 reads CASSAVEGQPQHF. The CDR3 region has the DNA TGTGCCAGCAGCGCTGTCGAGGGTCAGCCCCAGCATTTT.

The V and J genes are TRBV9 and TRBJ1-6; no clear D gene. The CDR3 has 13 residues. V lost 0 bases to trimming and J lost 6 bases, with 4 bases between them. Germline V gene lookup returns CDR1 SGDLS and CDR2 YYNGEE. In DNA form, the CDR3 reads TGTGCCAGCAGCGTAGGGGCTAATTCACCCCTCCACTTT. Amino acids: CASSVGANSPLHF. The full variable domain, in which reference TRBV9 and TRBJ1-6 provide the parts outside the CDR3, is DSGVTQTPKHLITATGQRVTLRCSPRSGDLSVYWYQQSLDQGLQFLIQYYNGEERAKGNILERFSAQQFPDLHSELNLSSLELGDSALYFCASSVGANSPLHFGNGTRLTVT.

The CDR3 bases are TGTGCCTGGACTATGACAGGGGCCTACGAGCAGTACTTC. This codes for CAWTMTGAYEQYF. V and J are TRBV30 and TRBJ2-7, with TRBD1 identical over 8 bases. With 4 bases clipped from V and 2 bases from J, the junction kept 4 bases outside the gene matches. The CDR3 has 13 amino acids. Germline V gene data show CDR1 as GTSNPN and CDR2 as SVGIG (reference sequence).

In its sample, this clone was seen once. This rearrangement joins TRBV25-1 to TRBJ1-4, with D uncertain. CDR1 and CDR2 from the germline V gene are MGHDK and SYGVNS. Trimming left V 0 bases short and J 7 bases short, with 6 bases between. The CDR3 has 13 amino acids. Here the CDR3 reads CASSEYPGEKLFF. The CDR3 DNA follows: TGTGCCAGCAGTGAATATCCGGGTGAAAAACTGTTTTTT.

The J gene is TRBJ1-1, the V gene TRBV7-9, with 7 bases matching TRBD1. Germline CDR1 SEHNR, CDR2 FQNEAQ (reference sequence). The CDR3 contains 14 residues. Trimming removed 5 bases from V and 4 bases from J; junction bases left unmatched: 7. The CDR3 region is CASSRPGGRTEAFF. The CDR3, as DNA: TGTGCCAGCAGCAGGCCAGGGGGGCGCACTGAAGCTTTCTTT.

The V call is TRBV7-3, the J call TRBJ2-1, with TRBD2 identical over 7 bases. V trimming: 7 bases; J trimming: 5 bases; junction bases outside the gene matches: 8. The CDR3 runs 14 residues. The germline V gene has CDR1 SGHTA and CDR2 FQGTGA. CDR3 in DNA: TGTGCCAGCAACTTTGGGGGGGAACACAATGAGCAGTTCTTC. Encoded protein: CASNFGGEHNEQFF.

The CDR3 bases are TGCGCCAGCAGTGACACTAGCGGGGGGATTCGCGCGGAGCTGTTTTTT. Its translation is CASSDTSGGIRAELFF. V gene TRBV10-2 combines with J gene TRBJ2-2; 12 bases map to TRBD2. Germline V gives CDR1 WSHSY, CDR2 SAAADI. V trimming: 3 bases; J trimming: 10 bases; junction bases outside the gene matches: 9. CDR3 length equals 16 residues.

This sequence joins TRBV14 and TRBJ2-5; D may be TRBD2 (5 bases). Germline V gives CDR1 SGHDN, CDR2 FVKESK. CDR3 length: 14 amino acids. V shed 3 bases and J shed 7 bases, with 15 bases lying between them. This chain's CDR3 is CASSQGAGMRTQYF. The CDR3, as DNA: TGTGCCAGCAGCCAGGGTGCGGGTATGAGGACCCAGTACTTC.

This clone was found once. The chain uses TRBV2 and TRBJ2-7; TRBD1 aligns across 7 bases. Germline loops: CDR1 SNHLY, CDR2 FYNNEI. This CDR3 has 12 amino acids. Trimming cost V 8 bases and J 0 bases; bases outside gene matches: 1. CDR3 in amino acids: CASGDSSYEQYF. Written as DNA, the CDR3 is TGTGCCAGCGGGGACAGCTCCTACGAGCAGTACTTC.